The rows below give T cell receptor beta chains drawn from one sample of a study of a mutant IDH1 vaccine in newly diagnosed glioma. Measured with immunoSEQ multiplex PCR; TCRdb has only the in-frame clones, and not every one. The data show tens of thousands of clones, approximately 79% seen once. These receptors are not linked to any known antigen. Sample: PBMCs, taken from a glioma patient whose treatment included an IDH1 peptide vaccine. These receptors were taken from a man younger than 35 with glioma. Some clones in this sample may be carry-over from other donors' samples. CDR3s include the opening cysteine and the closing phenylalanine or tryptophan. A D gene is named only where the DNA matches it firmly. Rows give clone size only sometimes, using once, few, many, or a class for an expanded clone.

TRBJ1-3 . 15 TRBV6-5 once TGTGCCAGCAGTTACTCGCACAGCGGAGGAAACACCATATATTTT CASSYSHSGGNTIYF
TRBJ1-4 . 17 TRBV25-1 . TGTGCCAGCAGTGGGGGGGGGACGGCTCATTTTAATGAAAAACTGTTTTTT CASSGGGTAHFNEKLFF
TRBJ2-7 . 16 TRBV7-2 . TGTGCCAGCAGCCAGGGGCTAGGCGGAGGCCCCTACGAGCAGTACTTC CASSQGLGGGPYEQYF
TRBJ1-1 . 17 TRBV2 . TGTGCCAGCACCCCGGGCACGGGAACTTGGATGAACACTGAAGCTTTCTTT CASTPGTGTWMNTEAFF
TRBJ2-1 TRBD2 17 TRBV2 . TGTGCCAGCAGTGAAGTGGGACTAGCGGGGGGTTCGGATGAGCAGTTCTTC CASSEVGLAGGSDEQFF
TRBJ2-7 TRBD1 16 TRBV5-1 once TGCGCCAGCAGCTTGGGACAGGGGGCGAACTCCTACGAGCAGTACTTC CASSLGQGANSYEQYF
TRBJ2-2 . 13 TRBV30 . TGTGCCTGGAGTGTACGACTGGCAGGGGAGCTGTTTTTT CAWSVRLAGELFF
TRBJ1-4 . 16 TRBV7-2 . TGTGCCAGCAGCACCTATTTGGGCAGGGCAGGTGAAAAACTGTTTTTT CASSTYLGRAGEKLFF
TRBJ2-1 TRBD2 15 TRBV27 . TGTGCCAGCAGCACCACTAGCGGGAGGGCCAATGAGCAGTTCTTC CASSTTSGRANEQFF
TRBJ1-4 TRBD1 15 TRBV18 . TGTGCCAGCTCCCGGGACAGGGGGCAAAGTGAAAAACTGTTTTTT CASSRDRGQSEKLFF
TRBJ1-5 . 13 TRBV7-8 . TGTGCCAGCAGCTTACAATGGGAACAGCCCCAGCATTTT CASSLQWEQPQHF
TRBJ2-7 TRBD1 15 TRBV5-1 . TGCGCCAGCAGCTACCGGGACAGGGGCTCCTACGAGCAGTACTTC CASSYRDRGSYEQYF
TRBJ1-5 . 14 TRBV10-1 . TGCGCCAGCACCGTATTCCAGAAGGGCCAGCCCCAGCATTTT CASTVFQKGQPQHF
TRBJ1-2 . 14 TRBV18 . TGTGCCAGCTCTCCACGGGCAGGGAAACTGGGCTACACCTTC CASSPRAGKLGYTF
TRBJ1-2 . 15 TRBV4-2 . TGTGCCAGCAGCTTCACGGTGGAGGCTCGTGATGGCTACACCTTC CASSFTVEARDGYTF
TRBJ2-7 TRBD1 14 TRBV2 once TGTGCCAGCAACTGGGGGACAGGGCGTTACGAGCAGTACTTC CASNWGTGRYEQYF
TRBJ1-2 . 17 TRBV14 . TGTGCCAGCAGCCCTGCAAGGGCCAGTCCAGCTAACTATGGCTACACCTTC CASSPARASPANYGYTF
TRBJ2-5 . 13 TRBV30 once TGTGCCTGGAGTGTAGGCGTGAGGGAGACCCAGTACTTC CAWSVGVRETQYF
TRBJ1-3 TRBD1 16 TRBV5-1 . TGCGCCAGCAGCCCGACAGGGGCCAGCTCTGGAAACACCATATATTTT CASSPTGASSGNTIYF
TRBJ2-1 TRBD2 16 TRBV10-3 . TGTGCCATCAGTGATCCTGGACTAGCGGGGGGGCGGGAGCAGTTCTTC CAISDPGLAGGREQFF
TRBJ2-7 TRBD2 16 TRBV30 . TGTGCCTGGAGTGTAAAGGTAGCGGGAGGGCCCTACGAGCAGTACTTC CAWSVKVAGGPYEQYF
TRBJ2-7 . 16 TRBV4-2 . TGTGCCAGCAGCCAAGACAGGCTTGCAAATACCTACGAGCAGTACTTC CASSQDRLANTYEQYF
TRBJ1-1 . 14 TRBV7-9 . TGTGCCAGCAGCTTAGGCCAAATGAACACTGAAGCTTTCTTT CASSLGQMNTEAFF
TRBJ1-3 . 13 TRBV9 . TGTGCCAGCAGCGCCCCCCCTGGAAACACCATATATTTT CASSAPPGNTIYF
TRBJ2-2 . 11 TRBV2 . TGTGCCAGCCGGAACACCGGGGAGCTGTTTTTT CASRNTGELFF
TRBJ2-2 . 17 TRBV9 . TGTGCCAGCAGCCCCAGAGAGGGCCTACTGAACACCGGGGAGCTGTTTTTT CASSPREGLLNTGELFF
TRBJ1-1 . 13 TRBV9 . TGTGCCAGCAGCGTAGCTCTGGGCACTGAAGCTTTCTTT CASSVALGTEAFF
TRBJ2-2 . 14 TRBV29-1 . TGCAGCGTGCCGGTGGGGGTGAACACCGGGGAGCTGTTTTTT CSVPVGVNTGELFF
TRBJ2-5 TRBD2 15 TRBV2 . TGTGCCAGCACCGTTACGGGGGGGATACAAGAGACCCAGTACTTC CASTVTGGIQETQYF
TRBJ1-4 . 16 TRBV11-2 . TGTGCCAGCAGCTTCATCGGGGGGGCTTCTAATGAAAAACTGTTTTTT CASSFIGGASNEKLFF
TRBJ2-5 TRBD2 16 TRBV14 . TGTGCCAGCAGCCAAGAAAGGCTAGCGGGACAAGAGACCCAGTACTTC CASSQERLAGQETQYF
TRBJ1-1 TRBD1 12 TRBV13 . TGTGCCAGCAGCTTATCGGCAGGGGGAGCTTTCTTT CASSLSAGGAFF
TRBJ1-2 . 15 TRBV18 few TGTGCCAGCTCACCGAAACCCCGGCCAGTGGATGGCTACACCTTC CASSPKPRPVDGYTF
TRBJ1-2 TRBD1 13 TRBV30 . TGTGCCTGGAGCGCCGCCGGACAGGGATACTACACCTTC CAWSAAGQGYYTF
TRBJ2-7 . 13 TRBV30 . TGTGCCTGGAGTGTCGGGCATACCTACGAGCAGTACTTC CAWSVGHTYEQYF
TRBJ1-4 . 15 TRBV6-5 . TGTGCCAGCAGTTACATCGCAGGGCAAATTGGAAAACTGTTTTTT CASSYIAGQIGKLFF
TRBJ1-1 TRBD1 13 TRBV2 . TGTGCCACCATCGGACAGGGGGTAACTGAAGCTTTCTTT CATIGQGVTEAFF
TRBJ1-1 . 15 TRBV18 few TGTGCCAGCTCACTAAATCAGGGGCCGAACACTGAAGCTTTCTTT CASSLNQGPNTEAFF
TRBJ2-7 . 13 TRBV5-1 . TGCGCCAGCAGCTCCGGACCAGCCTACGAGCAGTACTTC CASSSGPAYEQYF
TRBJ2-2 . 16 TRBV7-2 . TGTGCCAGCAGCTTAGAGCCCCGGACGAACACCGGGGAGCTGTTTTTT CASSLEPRTNTGELFF
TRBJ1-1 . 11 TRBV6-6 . TGTGCCAGCAGATACAGGGTAGAAGCTTTCTTT CASRYRVEAFF
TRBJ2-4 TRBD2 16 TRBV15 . TGTGCCACCAGCAGAGCAGGGAGCGGGAGTAATAACATTCAGTACTTC CATSRAGSGSNNIQYF
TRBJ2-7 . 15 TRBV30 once TGTGCCTGGAGTGTAATTGCCCAGAGCTCCTACGAGCAGTACTTC CAWSVIAQSSYEQYF
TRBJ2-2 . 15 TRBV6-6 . TGTGCCAGCACCCCTCAATTAGGGGTTGCTGGGGAGCTGTTTTTT CASTPQLGVAGELFF
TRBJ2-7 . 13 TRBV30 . TGTGCCTGGATCATTCCTGGGGGTTACGAGCAGTACTTC CAWIIPGGYEQYF
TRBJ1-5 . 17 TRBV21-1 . . CASSKRHWGAGNQPQHF
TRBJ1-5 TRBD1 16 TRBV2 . TGTGCCAGCAGCCCCGGGACAGGGGGAAGCAATCAGCCCCAGCATTTT CASSPGTGGSNQPQHF
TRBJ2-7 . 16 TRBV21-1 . TGTGCCAGCAGCCTCAATCCGGGACAGGGGAAGAACGAGCAGTACTTC CASSLNPGQGKNEQYF
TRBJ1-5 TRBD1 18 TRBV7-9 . TGTGCCAGCAGCTTATTGGAGCCGACAGGGCGTAATGTAAAGCCCCAGCATTTT CASSLLEPTGRNVKPQHF
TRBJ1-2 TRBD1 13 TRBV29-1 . TGCAGCGCCGGACAGGGGGGTCTTAAGGGCTACACCTTC CSAGQGGLKGYTF